This T cell receptor beta chain was captured by sequencing in a study of shared clonotypes between healthy human individuals. Points from the study as a whole: There were few donors, and this limited the genetic and exposure-history diversity represented.

Germline loops: CDR1 KGHSH, CDR2 LQKENI. This CDR3 has 13 amino acids. V was shortened by 8 bases and J by 1 base, with 11 bases between the two germline ends. The assay was carried out at the deep level. The method was immunoSEQ multiplex PCR; TCRdb's version includes in-frame clones alone and lacks a portion of them. Counted here are 490,000 or so clones, around three quarters occurring once; the ten biggest clones make up approximately 12%. Details on this clone: Its antigen is not identified.

Sequenced: PBMCs. The chain is built from TRBV18 and TRBJ1-1; D not resolved. This clonotype originated in a woman between 40 and 50 years old in good health. Some clones in this sample may be carry-over from other donors' samples. The CDR3 loop is CASERSRNTEAFF. Written as DNA, the CDR3 is TGTGCCAGCGAAAGGAGCAGGAACACTGAAGCTTTCTTT.